This T cell receptor beta chain was found in a study of technical replicates of blood from a few donors. This clone appeared a single time. Clones were sequenced by immunoSEQ multiplex PCR, and TCRdb holds only the in-frame ones, with some missing. Seen here are more than 65,000 clones, approximately 96% observed once, and the top ten hold 0.36%. The source is a human donor in good health. Sequencing was performed on T cells isolated from PBMCs.

The CDR3 region is CASSLDMSNEQFF. The CDR3 bases are TGTGCCAGCAGCCTGGACATGTCCAATGAGCAGTTCTTC. V gene TRBV28 combines with J gene TRBJ2-1; tentatively, D is TRBD1 (5 bases). The CDR3 is 13 residues long. Germline assignment: CDR1 MDHEN and CDR2 SYDVKM. Trimming left V 6 bases short and J 6 bases short, with 12 bases between.